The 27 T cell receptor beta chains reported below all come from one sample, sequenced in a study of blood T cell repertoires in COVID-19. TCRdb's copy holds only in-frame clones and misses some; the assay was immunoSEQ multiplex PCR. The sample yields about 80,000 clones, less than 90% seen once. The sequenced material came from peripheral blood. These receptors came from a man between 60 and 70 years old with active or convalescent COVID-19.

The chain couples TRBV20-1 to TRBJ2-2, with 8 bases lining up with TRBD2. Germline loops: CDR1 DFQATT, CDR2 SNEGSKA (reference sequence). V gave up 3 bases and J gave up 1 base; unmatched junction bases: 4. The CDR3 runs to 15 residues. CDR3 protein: CSASIRGGNTGELFF. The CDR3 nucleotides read TGCAGTGCTAGTATCCGGGGGGGGAACACCGGGGAGCTGTTTTTT.

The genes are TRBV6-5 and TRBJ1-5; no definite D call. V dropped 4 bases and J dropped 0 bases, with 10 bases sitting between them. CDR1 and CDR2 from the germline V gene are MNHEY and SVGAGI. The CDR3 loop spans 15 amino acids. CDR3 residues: CASSSEGYSNQPQHF. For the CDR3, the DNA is TGTGCCAGCAGTTCTGAGGGTTATAGCAATCAGCCCCAGCATTTT.

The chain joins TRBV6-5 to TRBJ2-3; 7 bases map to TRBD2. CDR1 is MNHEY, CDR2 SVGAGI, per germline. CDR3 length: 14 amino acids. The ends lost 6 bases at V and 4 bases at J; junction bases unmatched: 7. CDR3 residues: CASRPLARADTQYF. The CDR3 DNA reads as TGTGCCAGCAGACCACTAGCGAGGGCAGATACGCAGTATTTT.

As DNA, the CDR3 is TGTGCCAGCAGACTAACAGGAAAACAGCCCCAGCATTTT. Residues: CASRLTGKQPQHF. The chain is built from TRBV6-5 and TRBJ1-5; D is perhaps TRBD1 (5 bases). CDR3 size: 13 residues. Germline assignment: CDR1 MNHEY and CDR2 SVGAGI. Trimming pared 6 bases from V and 7 bases from J, leaving 13 bases between.

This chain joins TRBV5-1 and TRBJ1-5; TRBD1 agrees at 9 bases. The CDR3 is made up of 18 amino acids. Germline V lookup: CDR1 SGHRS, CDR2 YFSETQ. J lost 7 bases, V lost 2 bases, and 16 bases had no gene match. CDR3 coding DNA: TGCGCCAGCAGCTTTCTTCGACAGGGGGATTATGGAAGACAGCCCCAGCATTTT. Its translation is CASSFLRQGDYGRQPQHF.

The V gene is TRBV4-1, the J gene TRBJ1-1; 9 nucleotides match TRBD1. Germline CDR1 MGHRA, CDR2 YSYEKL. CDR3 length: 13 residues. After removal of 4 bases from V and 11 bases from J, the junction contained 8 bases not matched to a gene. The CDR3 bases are TGCGCCAGCAGCCGGGGACAGGGTAATTCGGCTTTCTTT. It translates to CASSRGQGNSAFF.

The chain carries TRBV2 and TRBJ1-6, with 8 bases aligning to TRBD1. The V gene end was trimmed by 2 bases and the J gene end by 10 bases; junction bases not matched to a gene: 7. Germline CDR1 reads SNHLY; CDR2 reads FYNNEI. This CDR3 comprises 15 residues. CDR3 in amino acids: CASSEQGALESPLHF. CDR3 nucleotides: TGTGCCAGCAGTGAACAGGGGGCGCTTGAATCACCCCTCCACTTT.

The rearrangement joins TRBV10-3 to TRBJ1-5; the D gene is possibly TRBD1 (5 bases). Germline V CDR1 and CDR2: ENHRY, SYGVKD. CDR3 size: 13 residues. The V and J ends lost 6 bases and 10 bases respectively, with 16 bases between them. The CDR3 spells CAIRRGEDRPQHF. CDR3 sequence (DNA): TGTGCCATCAGAAGGGGTGAGGATCGACCCCAGCATTTT.

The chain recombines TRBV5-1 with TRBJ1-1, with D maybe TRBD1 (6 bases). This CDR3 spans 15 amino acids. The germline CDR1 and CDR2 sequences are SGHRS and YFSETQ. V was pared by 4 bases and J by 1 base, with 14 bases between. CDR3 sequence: CASSDWGPGNTEAFF. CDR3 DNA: TGCGCCAGCAGCGATTGGGGGCCGGGGAACACTGAAGCTTTCTTT.

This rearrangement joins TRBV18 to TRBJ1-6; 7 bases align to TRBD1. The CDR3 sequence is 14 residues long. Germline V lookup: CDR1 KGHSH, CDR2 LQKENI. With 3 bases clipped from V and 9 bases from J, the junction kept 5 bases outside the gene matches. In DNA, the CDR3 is TGTGCCAGCTCACCCGGGACAGAACCTTCACCCCTCCACTTT. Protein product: CASSPGTEPSPLHF.

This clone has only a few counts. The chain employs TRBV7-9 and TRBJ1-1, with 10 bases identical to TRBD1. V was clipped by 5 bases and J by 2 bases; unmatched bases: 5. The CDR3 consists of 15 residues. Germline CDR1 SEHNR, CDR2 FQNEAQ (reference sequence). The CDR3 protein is CASSTGTGENTEAFF. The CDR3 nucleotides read TGTGCCAGCAGCACCGGGACAGGGGAAAACACTGAAGCTTTCTTT. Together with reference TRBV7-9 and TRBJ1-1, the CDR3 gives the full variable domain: DTGVSQNPRHKITKRGQNVTFRCDPISEHNRLYWYRQTLGQGPEFLTYFQNEAQLEKSRLLSDRFSAERPKGSFSTLEIQRTEQGDSAMYLCASSTGTGENTEAFFGQGTRLTVV.

CDR3 protein: CASSVGGASHEQYF. CDR3 bases: TGTGCCAGCAGCGTAGGAGGAGCTTCCCACGAGCAGTACTTC. The chain uses TRBV9 and TRBJ2-7; D ambiguous. The germline V gene encodes CDR1 SGDLS and CDR2 YYNGEE. CDR3 length: 14 residues. V gave up 0 bases and J gave up 5 bases, with 12 bases separating them.

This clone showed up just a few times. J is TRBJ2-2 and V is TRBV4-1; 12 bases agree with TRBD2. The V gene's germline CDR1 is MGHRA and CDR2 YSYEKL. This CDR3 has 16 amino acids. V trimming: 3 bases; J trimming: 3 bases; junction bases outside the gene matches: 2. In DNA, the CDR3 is TGCGCCAGCAGCCAGCGGACTAGCGGGGACACCGGGGAGCTGTTTTTT. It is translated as CASSQRTSGDTGELFF.

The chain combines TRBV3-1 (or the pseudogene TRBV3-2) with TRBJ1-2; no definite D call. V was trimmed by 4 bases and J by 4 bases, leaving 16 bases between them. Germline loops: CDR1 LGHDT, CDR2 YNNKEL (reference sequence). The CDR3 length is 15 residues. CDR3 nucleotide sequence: TGTGCCAGCAGCCCAGCGAGCTCTCGGGGCTATGGCTACACCTTC. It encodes CASSPASSRGYGYTF.

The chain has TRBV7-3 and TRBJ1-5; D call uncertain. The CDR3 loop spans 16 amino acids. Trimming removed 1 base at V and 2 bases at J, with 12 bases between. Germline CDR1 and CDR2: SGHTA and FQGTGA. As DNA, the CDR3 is TGTGCCAGCAGCTTAAGTTGGGAGGTCGGCAATCAGCCCCAGCATTTT. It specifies CASSLSWEVGNQPQHF.

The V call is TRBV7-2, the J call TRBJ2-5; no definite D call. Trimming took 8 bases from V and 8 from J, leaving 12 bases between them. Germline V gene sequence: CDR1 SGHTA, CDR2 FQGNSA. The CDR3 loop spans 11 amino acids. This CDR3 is CASSNSITQYF. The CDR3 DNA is TGTGCCAGCTCAAACTCGATCACCCAGTACTTC. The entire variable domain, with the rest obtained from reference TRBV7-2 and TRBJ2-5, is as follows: GAGVSQSPSNKVTEKGKDVELRCDPISGHTALYWYRQSLGQGLEFLIYFQGNSAPDKSGLPSDRFSAERTGGSVSTLTIQRTQQEDSAVYLCASSNSITQYFGPGTRLLVL.

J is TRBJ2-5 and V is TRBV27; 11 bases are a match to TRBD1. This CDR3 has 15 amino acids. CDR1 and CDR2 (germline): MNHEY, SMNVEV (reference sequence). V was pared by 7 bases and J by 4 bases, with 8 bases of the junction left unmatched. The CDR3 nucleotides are TGTGCCAGCATCACCCGGACAGGGGGCGCAGAGACCCAGTACTTC. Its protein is CASITRTGGAETQYF.

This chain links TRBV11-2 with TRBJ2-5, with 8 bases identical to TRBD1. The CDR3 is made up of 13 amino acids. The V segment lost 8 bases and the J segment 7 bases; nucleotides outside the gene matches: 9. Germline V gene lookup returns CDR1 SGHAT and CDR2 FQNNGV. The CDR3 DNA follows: TGTGCCAGCGGTCACCGGGACAGGCTGACCCAGTACTTC. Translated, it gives CASGHRDRLTQYF. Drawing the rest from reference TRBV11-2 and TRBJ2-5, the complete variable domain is EAGVAQSPRYKIIEKRQSVAFWCNPISGHATLYWYQQILGQGPKLLIQFQNNGVVDDSQLPKDRFSAERLKGVDSTLKIQPAKLEDSAVYLCASGHRDRLTQYFGPGTRLLVL.

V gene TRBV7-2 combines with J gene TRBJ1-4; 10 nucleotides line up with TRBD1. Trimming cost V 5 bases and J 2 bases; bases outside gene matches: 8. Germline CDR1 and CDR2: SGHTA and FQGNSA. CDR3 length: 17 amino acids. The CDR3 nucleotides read TGTGCCAGCAGCCCTATGGACAGGGGGGGGACTAATGAAAAACTGTTTTTT. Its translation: CASSPMDRGGTNEKLFF.

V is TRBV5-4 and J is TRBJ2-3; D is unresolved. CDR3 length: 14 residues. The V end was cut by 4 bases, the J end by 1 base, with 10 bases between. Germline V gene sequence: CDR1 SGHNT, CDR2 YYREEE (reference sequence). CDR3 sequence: CASSPTGGTDTQYF. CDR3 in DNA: TGTGCCAGCAGCCCTACCGGAGGCACAGATACGCAGTATTTT.

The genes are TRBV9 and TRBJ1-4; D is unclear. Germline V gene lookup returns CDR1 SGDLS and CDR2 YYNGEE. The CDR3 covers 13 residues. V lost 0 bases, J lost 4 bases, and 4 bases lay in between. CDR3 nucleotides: TGTGCCAGCAGCGTAGGAGTTAATGAAAAACTGTTTTTT. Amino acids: CASSVGVNEKLFF.

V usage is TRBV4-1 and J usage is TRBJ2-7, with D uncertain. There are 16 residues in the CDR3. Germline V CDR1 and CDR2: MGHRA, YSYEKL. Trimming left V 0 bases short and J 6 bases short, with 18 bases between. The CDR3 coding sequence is TGCGCCAGCAGCCAAGATTGGCCAGGTGGGTTTGGCGAGCAGTACTTC. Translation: CASSQDWPGGFGEQYF.

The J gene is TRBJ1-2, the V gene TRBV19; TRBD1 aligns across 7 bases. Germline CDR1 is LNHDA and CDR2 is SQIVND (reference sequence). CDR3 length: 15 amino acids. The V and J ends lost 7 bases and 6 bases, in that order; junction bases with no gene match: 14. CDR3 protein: CASTEYRYRGDGYTF. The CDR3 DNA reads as TGTGCCAGTACCGAGTATCGATACAGGGGTGATGGCTACACCTTC.

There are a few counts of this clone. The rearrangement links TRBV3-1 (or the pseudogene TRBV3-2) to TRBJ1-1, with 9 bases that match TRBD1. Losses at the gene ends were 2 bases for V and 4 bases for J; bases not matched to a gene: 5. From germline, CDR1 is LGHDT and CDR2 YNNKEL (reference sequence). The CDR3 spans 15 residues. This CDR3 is CASSQWDRDSTEAFF. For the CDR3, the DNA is TGTGCCAGCAGCCAATGGGACAGGGATAGCACTGAAGCTTTCTTT.

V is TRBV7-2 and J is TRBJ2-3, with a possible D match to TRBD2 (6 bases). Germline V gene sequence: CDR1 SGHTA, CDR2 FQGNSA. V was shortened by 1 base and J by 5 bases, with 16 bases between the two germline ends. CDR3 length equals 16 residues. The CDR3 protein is CASSLGLAQAVDTQYF. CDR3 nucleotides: TGTGCCAGCAGCTTAGGGCTAGCGCAGGCCGTAGATACGCAGTATTTT. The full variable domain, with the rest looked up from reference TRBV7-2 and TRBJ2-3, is GAGVSQSPSNKVTEKGKDVELRCDPISGHTALYWYRQSLGQGLEFLIYFQGNSAPDKSGLPSDRFSAERTGGSVSTLTIQRTQQEDSAVYLCASSLGLAQAVDTQYFGPGTRLTVL.

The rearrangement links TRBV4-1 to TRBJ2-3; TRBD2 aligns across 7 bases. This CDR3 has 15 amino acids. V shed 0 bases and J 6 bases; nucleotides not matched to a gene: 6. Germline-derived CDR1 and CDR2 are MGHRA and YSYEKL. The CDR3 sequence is CASSQDRGVVDTQYF. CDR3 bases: TGCGCCAGCAGCCAAGATCGGGGGGTAGTTGATACGCAGTATTTT.

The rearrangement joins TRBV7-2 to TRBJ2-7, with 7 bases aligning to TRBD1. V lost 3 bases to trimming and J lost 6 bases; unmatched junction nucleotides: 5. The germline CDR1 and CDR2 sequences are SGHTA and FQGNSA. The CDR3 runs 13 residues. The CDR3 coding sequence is TGTGCCAGCAGCTTGGACCGGGACAGCGAGCAGTACTTC. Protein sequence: CASSLDRDSEQYF.